This TCR beta chain was observed in a study of blood T cell repertoires in COVID-19. Background on the study: There were acute and convalescent COVID-19 samples, and they came from the United States, Italy and Spain.

Source study methods: Estimation of nucleated cell counts relied on the amplification of reference gene primers. Produced via immunoSEQ multiplex PCR; TCRdb's table is partial and in-frame only. V, J and clone size are those of that table, while D and trimming were read from the DNA. This sample yields a few hundred thousand clones, of which 85% to 90% are seen a single time; 2% to 3% belongs to the top ten. This clone has a handful of counts. Other nucleotide sequences from this sample produce the same CDR3. In Cohort 3, a recovered donor had either two negative PCRs, clearance, or symptom resolution. The TCR sequence derives from a woman between 18 and 29 years old who had recovered from COVID-19. Sequences were obtained from PBMCs or T cells enriched from blood (not recorded which).

CDR3 in amino acids: CASSSAGQGNQPQHF. The CDR3 nucleotides are TGTGCCAGCAGCTCCGCGGGACAGGGCAATCAGCCCCAGCATTTT. The V gene is TRBV7-8, the J gene TRBJ1-5; TRBD1 matches 8 bases. The V and J ends lost 4 bases and 2 bases, in that order; junction bases with no gene match: 4. The CDR3 sequence is 15 residues long. The germline gives CDR1 SGHVS, CDR2 FQNEAQ.